Sequencing of this TCR beta chain was carried out in a study of blood T cell repertoires in COVID-19. Across the study: Samples taken during acute and convalescent COVID-19 were collected in the United States, Italy and Spain. T cells, B-cell-depleted T cells, or PBMCs provided the cDNA or gDNA that served as material.

Germline CDR1 LNHDA, CDR2 SQIVND (reference sequence). The CDR3 sequence is 15 residues long. V lost 0 bases and J lost 5, with 11 bases in between. Original handling: Nucleated cell counts were estimated from reference gene primer amplification. The table came from immunoSEQ multiplex PCR; TCRdb's copy has only in-frame clones and leaves some out. From that table come the V and J calls and clone size; the DNA was used to work out D and trimming. This table holds hundreds of thousands of clones, over 75% found once. This sequence was found in a young man with active or convalescent COVID-19. The gene calls are TRBV19 and TRBJ2-1; possibly TRBD2 for D (6 bases). Sequenced material: peripheral blood. The CDR3 region is CASSIDQGGDNEQFF. DNA of the CDR3: TGTGCCAGTAGTATAGATCAGGGCGGGGACAATGAGCAGTTCTTC. Supplemented by reference TRBV19 and TRBJ2-1, the full variable domain reads DGGITQSPKYLFRKEGQNVTLSCEQNLNHDAMYWYRQDPGQGLRLIYYSQIVNDFQKGDIAEGYSVSREKKESFPLTVTSAQKNPTAFYLCASSIDQGGDNEQFFGPGTRLTVL.